This is a list of T cell receptor beta chains from one sample in a study of blood T cell repertoires in COVID-19. Repertoires were generated with immunoSEQ multiplex PCR, while TCRdb's copy carries only in-frame clones and drops some. The sample includes about 77,000 clones, roughly 80% of them seen just once. The material sequenced was peripheral blood. Receptors originate from a woman between 65 and 79 years old with acute or convalescent COVID-19. The CDR3 runs from the conserved cysteine through the conserved F or W. A D gene is named only where the DNA matches it firmly. Clone sizes are given selectively: once, few, many, or a class where the clone is expanded.

>-|TRBV6-6|few|12|TRBJ1-1
CASSLSVAEAFF
TGTGCCAGCAGCCTCTCTGTCGCTGAAGCTTTCTTT
>-|TRBV19|-|14|TRBJ1-1
CASSNRYGSTEAFF
TGTGCCAGTAGTAACCGATACGGTAGCACTGAAGCTTTCTTT
>-|TRBV19|-|17|TRBJ1-2
CASQLDRPSSGWDGYTF
TGTGCCAGTCAGTTAGACAGGCCTAGTTCCGGGTGGGATGGCTACACCTTC
>-|TRBV12-3/TRBV12-4|-|13|TRBJ1-4
CASSLRGGEKLFF
TGTGCCAGCAGTTTAAGGGGAGGTGAAAAACTGTTTTTT
>TRBD1|TRBV5-1|few|12|TRBJ2-3
CASTTRQGKQYF
TGCGCCAGCACAACCAGACAGGGAAAGCAGTATTTT
>-|TRBV6-5|-|15|TRBJ1-3
CASTSSQGPGNTIYF
TGTGCCAGCACCTCCAGCCAGGGGCCCGGAAACACCATATATTTT
>TRBD2|TRBV4-1|-|17|TRBJ2-3
CASSQGIAGGALDTQYF
TGCGCCAGCAGCCAAGGCATAGCGGGGGGGGCGTTAGATACGCAGTATTTT
>TRBD1|TRBV10-3|-|13|TRBJ1-4
CAISDRGHEKLFF
TGTGCCATCAGTGACAGGGGGCACGAAAAACTGTTTTTT
>-|TRBV24-1|-|13|TRBJ2-5
CATSSQVQETQYF
TGTGCCACCAGTTCACAGGTTCAAGAGACCCAGTACTTC
>-|TRBV5-5|-|15|TRBJ1-1
CASSLVTGNPTEAFF
TGTGCCAGCAGCTTGGTAACGGGGAATCCCACTGAAGCTTTCTTT
>-|TRBV6-5|-|12|TRBJ1-2
CASTSANYGYTF
TGTGCCAGCACTAGCGCGAACTATGGCTACACCTTC
>TRBD2|TRBV5-1|-|18|TRBJ2-7
CASSSGTSGGRRSYEQYF
TGCGCCAGCAGCTCCGGGACTAGCGGGGGACGCCGCTCCTACGAGCAGTACTTC
>TRBD2|TRBV7-9|-|16|TRBJ2-3
CASSLVSGGNTDTQYF
TGTGCCAGCAGCTTAGTGAGCGGGGGGAACACAGATACGCAGTATTTT
>-|TRBV6-5|-|15|TRBJ2-5
CASRRFGLMQETQYF
TGTGCCAGCAGGCGATTCGGACTGATGCAAGAGACCCAGTACTTC
>-|TRBV24-1|-|12|TRBJ2-2
CATSDLTGELFF
TGTGCCACCAGTGACCTCACCGGGGAGCTGTTTTTT
>TRBD1|TRBV28|-|19|TRBJ1-5
CASSSIRGDRDDSNQPQHF
TGTGCCAGCAGTTCTATTAGGGGGGACAGGGATGATAGCAATCAGCCCCAGCATTTT
>TRBD1|TRBV2|-|13|TRBJ1-6
CASRDRENSPLHF
TGTGCCAGCCGGGACAGGGAAAATTCACCCCTCCACTTT
>-|TRBV7-8|few|16|TRBJ1-5
CASSAYSGGYNQPQHF
TGTGCCAGCAGCGCGTACAGCGGAGGGTACAATCAGCCCCAGCATTTT
>-|TRBV13|-|15|TRBJ1-3
CASSPFRVVGNTIYF
TGTGCCAGCAGCCCCTTCAGGGTTGTTGGAAACACCATATATTTT
>-|TRBV7-2|-|15|TRBJ1-3
CASSLGLRSGNTIYF
TGTGCCAGCAGCTTAGGCCTGCGCTCTGGAAACACCATATATTTT
>TRBD2|TRBV7-2|-|15|TRBJ2-1
CASSFRLAGGDEQFF
TGTGCCAGCAGCTTCCGACTAGCGGGGGGCGATGAGCAGTTCTTC
>-|TRBV5-1|-|15|TRBJ1-1
CASSLPLEGPDEAFF
TGCGCCAGCAGCTTGCCGCTGGAGGGCCCCGATGAAGCTTTCTTT
>-|TRBV29-1|-|14|TRBJ1-1
CSVETDVMNTEAFF
TGCAGCGTTGAAACAGATGTAATGAACACTGAAGCTTTCTTT
>-|TRBV4-1|-|16|TRBJ1-2
CASSHAIGRGSSGYTF
TGCGCCAGCAGCCATGCCATAGGCAGGGGAAGTAGTGGCTACACCTTC
>TRBD1|TRBV14|-|12|TRBJ1-4
CATGQGSEKLFF
TGTGCCACAGGACAGGGGAGTGAAAAACTGTTTTTT
>TRBD2|TRBV7-2|-|16|TRBJ2-1
CASSLLAGGPYNEQFF
TGTGCCAGCAGCTTACTAGCGGGGGGTCCATACAATGAGCAGTTCTTC
>-|TRBV5-6|few|13|TRBJ2-1
CASSQGFRQSGFF
TGTGCCAGCAGCCAGGGGTTTCGACAGTCTGGCTTCTTC
>-|TRBV7-8|-|14|TRBJ2-7
CASSPEDRLYEQYF
TGTGCCAGCAGCCCTGAGGACAGACTCTACGAGCAGTACTTC
>-|TRBV19|once|11|TRBJ2-5
CACGRAETQYF
TGTGCCTGTGGCAGGGCAGAGACCCAGTACTTC
>TRBD1|TRBV9|-|14|TRBJ1-6
CASNGQGYNSPLHF
TGTGCCAGCAACGGACAGGGTTATAATTCACCCCTCCACTTT
>-|TRBV5-1|-|15|TRBJ1-4
CASSSQQGTNEKLFF
TGCGCCAGCAGCTCGCAACAGGGAACTAATGAAAAACTGTTTTTT
>TRBD1|TRBV3-1/TRBV3-2|-|15|TRBJ2-5
CASSQPGTAQETQYF
TGTGCCAGCAGCCAACCTGGGACAGCCCAAGAGACCCAGTACTTC
>TRBD1|TRBV5-6|-|15|TRBJ1-1
CASSSGTGGWTEAFF
TGTGCCAGCAGCTCCGGGACAGGGGGCTGGACTGAAGCTTTCTTT
>-|TRBV9|-|15|TRBJ1-5
CASSEEGVGNQPQHF
TGTGCCAGCAGCGAAGAGGGGGTGGGCAATCAGCCCCAGCATTTT
>TRBD1|TRBV4-3|-|16|TRBJ1-4
CASKSWPGQGNEKLFF
TGCGCCAGCAAAAGCTGGCCGGGACAGGGGAACGAAAAACTGTTTTTT
>TRBD1|TRBV3-1/TRBV3-2|few|14|TRBJ1-1
CASRADRENTEAFF
TGTGCCAGCAGGGCGGACAGGGAGAACACTGAAGCTTTCTTT
>TRBD2|TRBV24-1|-|15|TRBJ2-1
CATRPASGGYNEQFF
TGTGCCACCAGACCTGCTAGCGGGGGGTACAATGAGCAGTTCTTC
>-|TRBV5-1|-|16|TRBJ1-1
CASRPPQGQMNTEAFF
TGCGCCAGCAGGCCACCTCAGGGTCAGATGAACACTGAAGCTTTCTTT
>TRBD1|TRBV7-2|once|15|TRBJ1-3
CASSTSGGTGNTIYF
TGTGCCAGCAGCACCTCAGGGGGCACTGGAAACACCATATATTTT
>-|TRBV4-1|-|16|TRBJ2-5
CASSQVSGGDFETQYF
TGCGCCAGCAGCCAAGTTTCAGGCGGGGACTTTGAGACCCAGTACTTC
>-|TRBV27|once|14|TRBJ1-2
CASSVRGASYGYTF
TGTGCCAGCAGTGTTAGGGGCGCAAGCTATGGCTACACCTTC
>-|TRBV7-8|-|16|TRBJ1-4
CASSLAQYRVNEKLFF
TGTGCCAGCAGCTTAGCGCAGTACAGGGTTAATGAAAAACTGTTTTTT
>-|TRBV7-9|-|15|TRBJ1-6
CASSLTWIGDSPLHF
TGTGCCAGCAGCTTGACGTGGATAGGGGATTCACCCCTCCACTTT
>-|TRBV5-6|-|12|TRBJ1-1
CASSFGSTEAFF
TGTGCCAGCAGCTTTGGGAGCACTGAAGCTTTCTTT
>-|TRBV18|-|14|TRBJ1-3
CASSTGTSGNTIYF
TGTGCCAGCTCCACAGGCACCTCTGGAAACACCATATATTTT
>-|TRBV5-1|-|14|TRBJ2-2
CASSLDSYTGELFF
TGCGCCAGCAGCTTGGACAGCTACACCGGGGAGCTGTTTTTT
>TRBD1|TRBV2|-|14|TRBJ2-5
CASSGQTGAETQYF
TGTGCCAGCAGCGGGCAAACAGGGGCGGAGACCCAGTACTTC
>-|TRBV2|-|14|TRBJ1-3
CASSGQVSGNTIYF
TGTGCCAGCAGTGGACAGGTCTCTGGAAACACCATATATTTT
>-|TRBV7-9|-|16|TRBJ1-3
CASSSTRHARGNTIYF
TGTGCCAGCAGCTCTACTAGACATGCCCGTGGAAACACCATATATTTT
>TRBD1|TRBV7-9|-|17|TRBJ1-3
CASSPGQGWESGNTIYF
TGTGCCAGCAGCCCGGGACAGGGATGGGAATCTGGAAACACCATATATTTT
>-|TRBV6-2/TRBV6-3|-|15|TRBJ2-7
CASSDFHRSSYEQYF
TGTGCCAGCAGCGACTTTCACCGCAGCTCCTACGAGCAGTACTTC
>-|TRBV4-1|-|14|TRBJ1-2
CASSKSQGSWGYTF
TGCGCCAGCAGCAAAAGCCAGGGATCGTGGGGCTACACCTTC
>TRBD2|TRBV5-4|-|16|TRBJ2-1
CASSWGEGSSYNEQFF
TGTGCCAGCAGCTGGGGGGAGGGATCTTCCTACAATGAGCAGTTCTTC
>TRBD1|TRBV3-1/TRBV3-2|-|17|TRBJ1-2
CASSQASEGAKGYGYTF
TGTGCCAGCAGCCAAGCCTCCGAGGGGGCGAAGGGGTATGGCTACACCTTC
>TRBD1|TRBV5-6|few|16|TRBJ1-3
CASSLGGRGSGNTIYF
TGTGCCAGCAGCTTGGGCGGCAGGGGGTCAGGAAACACCATATATTTT
>-|TRBV18|-|16|TRBJ1-5
CASSPPGVSSNQPQHF
TGTGCCAGCTCACCACCGGGCGTTTCGAGCAATCAGCCCCAGCATTTT
>TRBD1|TRBV11-2|-|17|TRBJ2-5
CASSLESLTGGAETQYF
TGTGCCAGCAGCTTAGAATCTCTTACAGGGGGCGCGGAGACCCAGTACTTC
>TRBD1|TRBV11-2|-|16|TRBJ1-1
CASSLAGQGWNSEAFF
TGTGCCAGCAGCTTAGCAGGACAGGGGTGGAACAGTGAAGCTTTCTTT